A single sample gave rise to the 30 T cell receptor beta chains below, sequenced in a study of blood T cell repertoires in COVID-19. Assay: immunoSEQ multiplex PCR; the TCRdb copy retains only in-frame clones and omits some. Of 150,000 or so clones listed, approximately 78% were seen once; the top ten hold 12% to 15%. Material for sequencing was peripheral blood. The receptor set was obtained from a human donor with acute or convalescent COVID-19. The donor label of this sample is uncertain.

V and J are TRBV5-5 and TRBJ1-2, with 12 bases lining up with TRBD1. The CDR3 extends over 16 amino acids. V lost 0 bases and J lost 4; bases outside the gene matches: 4. The germline gives CDR1 SGHKS, CDR2 YYEKEE (reference sequence). The CDR3 here is CASSLGLGQGAYGYTF. The DNA for the CDR3 is TGTGCCAGCAGCTTGGGTTTGGGACAGGGGGCCTATGGCTACACCTTC.

The chain employs TRBV10-3 and TRBJ2-3; a weak D match, TRBD1 (7 bases). The V end lost 6 bases, the J end lost 3 bases, and 19 bases lay between the germline ends. CDR1 and CDR2 (germline): ENHRY, SYGVKD. CDR3 length: 16 residues. CDR3 residues: CAISPNRQGGTDTQYF. In DNA, the CDR3 is TGTGCCATCAGCCCTAACCGACAGGGAGGTACAGATACGCAGTATTTT.

The V and J genes are TRBV29-1 and TRBJ1-1; 11 nucleotides agree with TRBD1. Germline CDR1 is SQVTM and CDR2 is ANQGSEA. CDR3 length equals 15 residues. After removal of 5 bases from V and 4 bases from J, the junction contained 9 bases not matched to a gene. CDR3 loop: CSVSNLGTGGTEAFF. The CDR3 nucleotides read TGCAGCGTTTCCAACCTAGGGACAGGGGGCACTGAAGCTTTCTTT. Filled out from reference TRBV29-1 and TRBJ1-1, the complete variable domain reads SAVISQKPSRDICQRGTSLTIQCQVDSQVTMMFWYRQQPGQSLTLIATANQGSEATYESGFVIDKFPISRPNLTFSTLTVSNMSPEDSSIYLCSVSNLGTGGTEAFFGQGTRLTVV.

This clone was detected once. The chain is built from TRBV27 and TRBJ2-7; 7 nucleotides align to TRBD1. This CDR3 comprises 14 residues. The junction had 7 bases not matched to a gene; V was cut back by 3 bases and J by 5 bases. The germline V gene encodes CDR1 MNHEY and CDR2 SMNVEV (reference sequence). The CDR3 here is CASSLRGGTNEQYF. The DNA for the CDR3 is TGTGCCAGCAGTTTGAGAGGGGGCACGAACGAGCAGTACTTC.

This clone came up once. The chain uses TRBV10-2 and TRBJ2-5; the match to TRBD2 covers 9 bases. There are 16 residues in the CDR3. Trimming removed 3 bases from V and 1 base from J; junction bases left unmatched: 6. Germline CDR1 reads WSHSY; CDR2 reads SAAADI. The CDR3 DNA follows: TGCGCCAGCAGTGACTTGGCGGGGGGGGGCCAAGAGACCCAGTACTTC. Translated: CASSDLAGGGQETQYF.

This chain links TRBV6-5 with TRBJ1-2; D remains unclear. With 0 bases removed from V and 7 bases from J, the gap between germline ends came to 18 bases. Germline V gene lookup returns CDR1 MNHEY and CDR2 SVGAGI. This CDR3 is 16 amino acids long. CDR3 nucleotide sequence: TGTGCCAGCAGTTACTCCGACATCCCCTTAGAGAGTGGCTACACCTTC. It codes for CASSYSDIPLESGYTF.

The V call is TRBV9, the J call TRBJ2-5, with a tentative D call TRBD2 (6 bases). Deletions cut 0 bases from V and 4 bases from J, with 13 bases between. Germline V lookup: CDR1 SGDLS, CDR2 YYNGEE. This CDR3 is 15 amino acids long. The CDR3 loop is CASSVGPGVGETQYF. CDR3 DNA: TGTGCCAGCAGCGTAGGGCCGGGAGTCGGAGAGACCCAGTACTTC.

The J gene is TRBJ1-1, the V gene TRBV30, with D perhaps matching TRBD1 (5 bases). Germline-derived CDR1 and CDR2 are GTSNPN and SVGIG (reference sequence). The CDR3 extends over 14 amino acids. V lost 0 bases and J 4 bases, leaving 12 bases between the germline ends. The CDR3 coding sequence is TGTGCCTGGAGTGTGGGGGGATCCGCCACTGAAGCTTTCTTT. Protein sequence: CAWSVGGSATEAFF.

The V call is TRBV7-6, the J call TRBJ1-6; D might be TRBD1 (5 bases). With 2 bases removed from V and 0 bases from J, the gap between germline ends came to 5 bases. Looked up from germline, CDR1 is SGHVS and CDR2 is FNYEAQ. The CDR3 totals 15 residues. CDR3 amino acids: CASSLQGSYNSPLHF. In DNA form, the CDR3 reads TGTGCCAGCAGCTTACAGGGCTCCTATAATTCACCCCTCCACTTT.

This clone was counted between two and nine times. The J gene is TRBJ2-7, the V gene TRBV3-1 (or the pseudogene TRBV3-2); the match to TRBD1 covers 8 bases. This CDR3 is built from 12 residues. Germline values: CDR1 LGHDT, CDR2 YNNKEL (reference sequence). V shed 3 bases and J 6 bases; nucleotides not matched to a gene: 1. CDR3 residues: CASSHTGGEQYF. CDR3 DNA sequence: TGTGCCAGCAGCCACACAGGGGGCGAGCAGTACTTC.

This chain connects TRBV5-6 to TRBJ1-2, with unresolved D. Trimming pared 3 bases from V and 2 bases from J, leaving 11 bases between. The germline V gene has CDR1 SGHDT and CDR2 YYEEEE. This CDR3 region has 14 residues. The chain's CDR3 is CASSSLTGNYGYTF. The CDR3, as DNA: TGTGCCAGCAGCTCCCTGACTGGGAACTATGGCTACACCTTC.

The chain uses TRBV5-1 and TRBJ2-7, with D tentatively TRBD1 (5 bases). Germline-derived CDR1 and CDR2 are SGHRS and YFSETQ. CDR3 length: 14 residues. V gave up 3 bases and J gave up 2 bases, with 12 bases separating them. CDR3 coding DNA: TGCGCCAGCAGCTCGACAGCAAATACCTACGAGCAGTACTTC. Translated, it gives CASSSTANTYEQYF.

This chain joins TRBV18 and TRBJ1-2; D perhaps matches TRBD1 (6 bases). V lost 2 bases to trimming and J lost 2 bases, with 9 bases between them. CDR3 length: 14 residues. Germline lookup yields CDR1 KGHSH and CDR2 LQKENI. The chain's CDR3 is CASSPNRENYGYTF. CDR3 coding DNA: TGTGCCAGCTCACCAAACAGGGAAAACTATGGCTACACCTTC.

This rearrangement joins TRBV18 to TRBJ1-1, with a weak D call TRBD1 (6 bases). Per germline, CDR1 KGHSH and CDR2 LQKENI. Trimming took 3 bases from V and 1 from J, leaving 9 bases between them. The CDR3 extends over 14 amino acids. In DNA, the CDR3 is TGTGCCAGCTCACCCTCGGGACAGAACACTGAAGCTTTCTTT. Protein product: CASSPSGQNTEAFF.

The chain employs TRBV19 and TRBJ1-6, with D possibly being TRBD1 (6 bases). CDR3 length equals 14 residues. CDR1 and CDR2 (germline): LNHDA, SQIVND (reference sequence). Trimming shortened V by 4 bases and J by 6 bases, and 10 bases separated the two germline ends. The CDR3 sequence is CASSTGAPNSPLHF. The CDR3 nucleotides read TGTGCCAGTAGTACAGGGGCGCCTAATTCACCCCTCCACTTT.

The V gene is TRBV7-6, the J gene TRBJ2-7, with D possibly TRBD2 on 6 matching bases. Germline CDR1 reads SGHVS; CDR2 reads FNYEAQ. The CDR3 totals 15 residues. Trimming shortened V by 1 base and J by 2 bases, and 12 bases separated the two germline ends. CDR3 sequence: CASSLVGGKAYEQYF. The CDR3 DNA reads TGTGCCAGCAGCTTAGTTGGGGGGAAGGCCTACGAGCAGTACTTC.

CDR3 in amino acids: CAWSFTGTATAYTF. The CDR3 DNA reads as TGTGCCTGGAGTTTCACCGGGACAGCGACCGCGTACACCTTC. This chain joins TRBV30 and TRBJ1-2; the match to TRBD1 covers 7 bases. The germline V gene encodes CDR1 GTSNPN and CDR2 SVGIG (reference sequence). This CDR3 has 14 residues. The ends lost 2 bases at V and 11 bases at J; junction bases unmatched: 14.

V gene TRBV4-1 combines with J gene TRBJ2-1, with 14 bases matching TRBD2. The germline CDR1 and CDR2 sequences are MGHRA and YSYEKL. The CDR3 is 17 residues long. With 3 bases clipped from V and 7 bases from J, the junction kept 8 bases outside the gene matches. The CDR3 here is CASSQETSGGVYNEQFF. The CDR3 bases are TGCGCCAGCAGCCAGGAGACTAGCGGGGGGGTTTATAATGAGCAGTTCTTC.

The J gene is TRBJ1-2, the V gene TRBV5-1; 8 bases line up with TRBD1. The CDR3 runs to 14 residues. With 8 bases clipped from V and 6 bases from J, the junction kept 12 bases outside the gene matches. In germline, CDR1 is SGHRS, CDR2 YFSETQ. This CDR3 reads CASTAGQEKHGYTF. CDR3 sequence (DNA): TGCGCCAGTACCGCGGGACAGGAGAAACATGGCTACACCTTC.

This clone occurred a few times. This rearrangement joins TRBV27 to TRBJ1-2; 7 bases fit TRBD1. Trimming cost V 4 bases and J 2 bases; bases outside gene matches: 7. The germline V gene encodes CDR1 MNHEY and CDR2 SMNVEV (reference sequence). This CDR3 has 15 amino acids. The CDR3 here is CASSSRTGENYGYTF. Written as DNA, the CDR3 is TGTGCCAGCAGTTCTAGGACAGGAGAAAACTATGGCTACACCTTC.

The sample holds a few counts of this clone. The V gene is TRBV21-1, the J gene TRBJ2-1; the table calls TRBD1, which could not be checked here. TRBV21-1 represents a pseudogene. The CDR3 length is 14 residues. CDR3 protein: CASSKGQVHHDPFF. CDR3 DNA sequence: TGTGCCAGCAGCAAAGGGCAGGTCCATCACGATCCGTTCTTC.

This chain joins TRBV2 and TRBJ1-1; D ambiguous. The CDR3 loop spans 13 amino acids. Trimming took 4 bases from V and 0 from J, leaving 6 bases between them. Germline CDR1 SNHLY, CDR2 FYNNEI. CDR3 amino acids: CASSVDMNTEAFF. The CDR3 DNA reads TGTGCCAGCAGTGTAGATATGAACACTGAAGCTTTCTTT.

The CDR3 here is CASSQLGTGQEKLFF. CDR3 nucleotides: TGTGCCAGCAGCCAACTCGGGACAGGGCAAGAAAAACTGTTTTTT. The chain recombines TRBV5-6 with TRBJ1-4; 9 bases agree with TRBD1. There are 15 residues in the CDR3. V trimming: 4 bases; J trimming: 8 bases; junction bases outside the gene matches: 9. CDR1 is SGHDT and CDR2 is YYEEEE in the germline V gene.

This rearrangement joins TRBV19 to TRBJ2-7, with a possible D match to TRBD2 (5 bases). Looked up from germline, CDR1 is LNHDA and CDR2 is SQIVND (reference sequence). This CDR3 comprises 12 residues. V was pared by 5 bases and J by 3 bases, with 8 bases between. In nucleotides, the CDR3 is TGTGCCAGTAGTCCCCGGGACTACGAGCAGTACTTC. Amino acid sequence: CASSPRDYEQYF.

The chain combines TRBV5-4 with TRBJ1-4; 8 nucleotides line up with TRBD1. Unmatched junction bases numbered 8, after V lost 3 bases and J lost 4 bases. CDR3 length: 16 amino acids. Looked up from germline, CDR1 is SGHNT and CDR2 is YYREEE (reference sequence). CDR3 region: CASSSGRQGINEKLFF. CDR3 coding DNA: TGTGCCAGCAGCTCCGGACGACAGGGGATTAATGAAAAACTGTTTTTT.

The V gene is TRBV9, the J gene TRBJ2-1; D possibly corresponds to TRBD2 (5 bases). The CDR3 runs to 14 residues. Germline CDR1 SGDLS, CDR2 YYNGEE. Trimming removed 1 base at V and 2 bases at J, with 7 bases between. The CDR3 loop reads CASSVSGTYNEQFF. The CDR3 DNA is TGTGCCAGCAGCGTAAGCGGTACCTACAATGAGCAGTTCTTC.

This clone occurred a few times. The chain carries TRBV11-2 and TRBJ1-2; 7 nucleotides match TRBD1. V shed 6 bases, J shed 8 bases, and the junction held 6 bases outside the gene matches. The CDR3 is made up of 12 amino acids. Looked up from germline, CDR1 is SGHAT and CDR2 is FQNNGV. CDR3 sequence (DNA): TGTGCCAGCAGTCCCGACAGGGCCGGCTACACCTTC. Protein sequence: CASSPDRAGYTF.

The chain's CDR3 is CASAPGGGARGYTF. The CDR3 DNA reads TGTGCTAGTGCCCCGGGAGGGGGCGCGCGGGGCTACACCTTC. The chain combines TRBV12-5 with TRBJ1-2, with 7 bases fitting TRBD1. Germline CDR1 LGHNT, CDR2 FRNRAP. This CDR3 spans 14 amino acids. The V and J ends lost 7 bases and 8 bases, in that order; junction bases with no gene match: 13.

The genes are TRBV7-2 and TRBJ1-2; D is ambiguous. This CDR3 spans 13 amino acids. The germline V and J ends were trimmed by 6 bases and 6 bases, with 14 bases remaining between them. Germline lookup yields CDR1 SGHTA and CDR2 FQGNSA. For the CDR3, the DNA is TGTGCCAGCAGTCCTACGGGGTTGGATGGCTACACCTTC. As protein: CASSPTGLDGYTF.

The chain links TRBV6-5 to TRBJ1-1, with D perhaps matching TRBD1 (5 bases). Trimming took off 11 bases at V and 4 bases at J, with 17 bases between the two ends. This CDR3 has 13 residues. Germline assignment: CDR1 MNHEY and CDR2 SVGAGI. The CDR3 DNA is TGTGCCGGCGTACTTTCGGGGGGCACTGAAGCTTTCTTT. It translates to CAGVLSGGTEAFF.